This T cell receptor beta chain was obtained from a study of blood T cell repertoires in COVID-19. Study-wide background: The study drew acute and convalescent COVID-19 samples from the United States, Italy and Spain. From T cells, B-cell-depleted T cells, or PBMCs came the material, which was cDNA or gDNA.

In the authors' workflow: From reference gene primer amplification, estimates of nucleated cell counts were derived. TCRdb's table, derived via immunoSEQ multiplex PCR, lists solely in-frame clones and lacks some. Clone size and the V and J calls come from that table; the DNA yielded D and trimming. The sample lists around 42,000 clones, roughly 88% occurring once. The CDR3 has 15 residues. Germline CDR1 LGHNA, CDR2 YSLEER. V dropped 4 bases and J dropped 4 bases, with 14 bases sitting between them. The receptor's source is a human donor in a cohort sampled during active COVID-19. The sequenced sample was peripheral blood. The rearrangement joins TRBV4-3 to TRBJ1-3; possibly TRBD1 for D (6 bases). The CDR3 here is CASSRGTGGGNTIYF. In nucleotides, the CDR3 is TGCGCCAGCAGCCGGGGCACGGGGGGCGGAAACACCATATATTTT.